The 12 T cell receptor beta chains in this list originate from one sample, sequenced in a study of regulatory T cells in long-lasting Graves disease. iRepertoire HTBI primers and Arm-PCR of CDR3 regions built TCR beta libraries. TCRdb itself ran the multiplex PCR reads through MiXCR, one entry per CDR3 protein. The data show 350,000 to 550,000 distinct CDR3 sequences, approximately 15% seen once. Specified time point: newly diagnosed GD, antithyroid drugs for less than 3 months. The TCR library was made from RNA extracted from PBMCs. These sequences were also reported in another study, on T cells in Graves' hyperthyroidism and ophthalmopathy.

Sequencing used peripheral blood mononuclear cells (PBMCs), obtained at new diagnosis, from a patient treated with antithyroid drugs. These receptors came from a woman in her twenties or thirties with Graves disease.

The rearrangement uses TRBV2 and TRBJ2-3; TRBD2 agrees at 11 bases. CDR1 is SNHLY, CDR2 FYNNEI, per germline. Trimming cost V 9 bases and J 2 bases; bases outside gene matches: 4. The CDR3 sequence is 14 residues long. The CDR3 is CASETSGDTDTQYF. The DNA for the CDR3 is TGTGCCAGTGAGACTAGCGGGGACACAGATACGCAGTATTTT.

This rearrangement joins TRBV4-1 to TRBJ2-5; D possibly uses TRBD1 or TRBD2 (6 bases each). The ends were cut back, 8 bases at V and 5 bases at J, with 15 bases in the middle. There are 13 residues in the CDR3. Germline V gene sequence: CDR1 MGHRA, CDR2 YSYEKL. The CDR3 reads CASALVGGETQYF. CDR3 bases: TGCGCCAGCGCATTGGTAGGGGGGGAGACCCAGTACTTC.

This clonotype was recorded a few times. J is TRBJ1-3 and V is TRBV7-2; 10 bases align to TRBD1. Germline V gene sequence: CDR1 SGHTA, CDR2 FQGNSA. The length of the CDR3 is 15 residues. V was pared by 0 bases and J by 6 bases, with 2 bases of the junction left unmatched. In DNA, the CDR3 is TGTGCCAGCAGCTTAGCGGGACAGGGGACAAACACCATATATTTT. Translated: CASSLAGQGTNTIYF.

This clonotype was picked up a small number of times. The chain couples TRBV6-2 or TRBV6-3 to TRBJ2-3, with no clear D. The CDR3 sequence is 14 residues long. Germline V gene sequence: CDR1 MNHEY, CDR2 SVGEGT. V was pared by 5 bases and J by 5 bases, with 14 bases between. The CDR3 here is CASSDDPGLDTQYF. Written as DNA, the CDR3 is TGTGCCAGCAGTGACGACCCGGGTCTAGATACGCAGTATTTT.

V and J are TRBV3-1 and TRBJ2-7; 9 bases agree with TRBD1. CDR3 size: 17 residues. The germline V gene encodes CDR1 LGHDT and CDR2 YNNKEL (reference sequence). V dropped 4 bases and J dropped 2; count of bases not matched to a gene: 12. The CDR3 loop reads CASSLGGGTGGAYEQYF. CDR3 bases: TGTGCCAGCAGCCTGGGTGGGGGTACAGGGGGCGCCTACGAGCAGTACTTC.

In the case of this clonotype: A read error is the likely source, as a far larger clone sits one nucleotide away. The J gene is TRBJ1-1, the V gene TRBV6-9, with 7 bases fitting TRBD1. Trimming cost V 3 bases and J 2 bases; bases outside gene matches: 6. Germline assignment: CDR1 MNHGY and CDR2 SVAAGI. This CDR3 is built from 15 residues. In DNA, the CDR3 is TGTGCCAGCAGTTACTCACAGGGGACTAACACTGAAGCTTTCTTT. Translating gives CASSYSQGTNTEAFF.

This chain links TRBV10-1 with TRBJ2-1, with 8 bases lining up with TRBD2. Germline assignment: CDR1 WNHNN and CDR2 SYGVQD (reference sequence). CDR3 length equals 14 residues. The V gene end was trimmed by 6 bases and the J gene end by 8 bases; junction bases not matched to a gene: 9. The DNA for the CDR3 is TGCGCCAGCAGCGCCAGCGGGAGTGGGGATGAGCAGTTCTTC. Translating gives CASSASGSGDEQFF.

The CDR3 protein is CASSLSGASGSWNEQFF. For the CDR3, the DNA is TGTGCCAGCAGTTTGTCAGGGGCATCGGGGAGCTGGAATGAGCAGTTCTTC. The chain combines TRBV6-5 with TRBJ2-1, with a possible D match to TRBD1 (6 bases). Germline-derived CDR1 and CDR2 are MNHEY and SVGAGI. V was clipped by 4 bases and J by 7 bases, with 23 bases between them. The CDR3 extends over 17 amino acids.

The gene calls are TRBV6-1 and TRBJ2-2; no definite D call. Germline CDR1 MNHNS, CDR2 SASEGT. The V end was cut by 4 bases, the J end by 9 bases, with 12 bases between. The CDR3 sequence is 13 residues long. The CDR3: CASSAAGTWELFF. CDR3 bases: TGTGCCAGCAGTGCCGCCGGAACCTGGGAGCTGTTTTTT.

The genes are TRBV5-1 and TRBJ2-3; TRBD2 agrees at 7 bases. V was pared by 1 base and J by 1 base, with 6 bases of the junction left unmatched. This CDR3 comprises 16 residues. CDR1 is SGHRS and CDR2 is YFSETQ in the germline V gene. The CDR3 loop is CASSLIPSGRTDTQYF. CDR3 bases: TGCGCCAGCAGCTTGATCCCTAGCGGACGCACAGATACGCAGTATTTT.

The CDR3: CALSLNTIYF. The CDR3 region has the DNA TGTGCCCTGTCGTTAAACACCATATATTTT. The chain carries TRBV30 and TRBJ1-3, with D unresolved. CDR1 is GTSNPN, CDR2 SVGIG, per germline (reference sequence). V gave up 8 bases and J gave up 6 bases, with 8 bases separating them. The CDR3 loop spans 10 amino acids. Full variable domain (rest looked up from reference TRBV30 and TRBJ1-3): SQTIHQWPATLVQPVGSPLSLECTVEGTSNPNLYWYRQAAGRGLQLLFYSVGIGQISSEVPQNLSASRPQDRQFILSSKKLLLSDSGFYLCALSLNTIYFGEGSWLTVV.

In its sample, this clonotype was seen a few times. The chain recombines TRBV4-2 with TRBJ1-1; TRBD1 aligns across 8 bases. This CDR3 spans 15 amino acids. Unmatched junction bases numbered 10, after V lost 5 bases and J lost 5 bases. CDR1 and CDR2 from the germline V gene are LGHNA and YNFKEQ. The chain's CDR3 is CASSVRDRRTTEAFF. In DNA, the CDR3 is TGTGCCAGCAGCGTCCGGGACAGGCGTACTACTGAAGCTTTCTTT.